These 18 T cell receptor beta chains originate from one sample sequenced in a study of early T cells in non-severe SARS-CoV-2 infection (dated by TCRdb to about 2021). The library was built by means of 5' RACE. The data were produced on a NextSeq 500. Using fastp trimming at Q25 and MiXCR clonotype assembly, TCRdb reanalyzed the public sequencing data and kept in-frame beta chains. Rows matching on CDR3 protein sequence are summarized as one entry with the most common DNA and genes. The sample records about 22,000 distinct CDR3 sequences, about 5% of which are singletons. Of the sample, 3.5% to 4.5% falls within the top ten clones. The sequenced material came from whole blood. Receptors were obtained from an adult who was a healthcare worker with PCR-confirmed SARS-CoV-2 infection or an uninfected control (not recorded which).

This clonotype was found many times. The chain combines TRBV7-8 with TRBJ2-4; TRBD1 matches at 9 bases. The germline CDR1 and CDR2 sequences are SGHVS and FQNEAQ. After removal of 5 bases from V and 6 bases from J, the junction contained 11 bases not matched to a gene. CDR3 size: 16 residues. DNA for the CDR3: TGTGCCAGCAGCCGTGAACCGGGACAGGGTTTAAACATTCAGTACTTC. This encodes CASSREPGQGLNIQYF.

This clonotype showed up many times. This chain uses TRBV30 with TRBJ2-5; D is possibly TRBD1 (5 bases). This CDR3 contains 13 residues. Germline CDR1 and CDR2: GTSNPN and SVGIG (reference sequence). V gave up 5 bases and J gave up 5 bases, with 15 bases separating them. The CDR3, as DNA: TGTGCCTGGGGCAGGGCGGCCTGGGAGACCCAGTACTTC. This codes for CAWGRAAWETQYF.

This clonotype was observed at least ten times. V and J are TRBV20-1 and TRBJ1-1, with unresolved D. The CDR3 is made up of 15 amino acids. The V gene lost 0 bases and the J gene lost 7 bases, with 18 bases spanning the gap. Germline V lookup: CDR1 DFQATT, CDR2 SNEGSKA (reference sequence). CDR3 nucleotide sequence: TGCAGTGCTAGAGAAGGACGGGCGGGCCTTGGTGAAGCTTTCTTT. Encoded protein: CSAREGRAGLGEAFF.

This clonotype appeared a few times. The rearrangement links TRBV27 to TRBJ1-1; 7 bases match TRBD1. Germline CDR1 MNHEY, CDR2 SMNVEV (reference sequence). The CDR3 has 14 amino acids. V shed 3 bases and J 7 bases; nucleotides not matched to a gene: 8. The CDR3 region has the DNA TGTGCCAGCAGTTTTCAGCTACAGGGGAATGAAGCTTTCTTT. Encoded protein: CASSFQLQGNEAFF.

The rearrangement uses TRBV14 and TRBJ2-7, with unresolved D. The CDR3 runs to 13 residues. The V end was cut by 4 bases, the J end by 8 bases, with 15 bases between. CDR1 SGHDN and CDR2 FVKESK come from the germline V gene. CDR3 sequence: CASSPTGVTKQYF. DNA of the CDR3: TGTGCCAGCAGCCCTACCGGAGTGACGAAGCAGTACTTC.

This clonotype has more than one count but fewer than ten. This chain uses TRBV11-3 with TRBJ2-1, with D maybe TRBD1 (5 bases). The germline CDR1 and CDR2 sequences are SGHNT and YENEEA. The CDR3 is made up of 17 amino acids. The ends were cut back, 4 bases at V and 2 bases at J, with 18 bases in the middle. The CDR3 loop reads CASSSAQGVTAYNEQFF. Here the CDR3 DNA reads TGTGCCAGCAGCTCTGCCCAAGGGGTTACCGCCTACAATGAGCAGTTCTTC.

This clonotype was observed a handful of times. The chain has TRBV7-6 and TRBJ2-7; 12 bases map to TRBD2. The CDR3 length is 13 residues. Germline CDR1 SGHVS, CDR2 FNYEAQ. V gave up 4 bases and J gave up 7 bases; unmatched junction bases: 2. The CDR3 reads CASSSGLAGEQYF. The CDR3, as DNA: TGTGCCAGCAGCTCCGGACTAGCGGGGGAGCAGTACTTC.

This clonotype was recorded many times. CDR3: CASSLGTGGYNEQFF. DNA of the CDR3: TGTGCCAGCAGCCTGGGGACAGGGGGCTACAATGAGCAGTTCTTC. The V and J genes are TRBV13 and TRBJ2-1; 11 nucleotides agree with TRBD1. V lost 5 bases to trimming and J lost 3 bases; unmatched junction nucleotides: 3. The CDR3 has 15 amino acids. The germline CDR1 and CDR2 sequences are PRHDT and FYEKMQ (reference sequence).

This clonotype was seen a few times. The V call is TRBV18, the J call TRBJ2-3; 7 bases line up with TRBD2. CDR3 length: 17 residues. Germline V gene lookup returns CDR1 KGHSH and CDR2 LQKENI. The trim removed 8 bases at V and 2 bases at J, leaving 16 bases unmatched. In DNA, the CDR3 is TGTGCCAGCCCATACCGGCGGCTAGCGGATAACACAGATACGCAGTATTTT. This sequence encodes CASPYRRLADNTDTQYF.

This clonotype was recorded many times. The rearrangement uses TRBV13 and TRBJ2-7, with 10 bases aligning to TRBD1. CDR1 and CDR2 (germline): PRHDT, FYEKMQ (reference sequence). V dropped 9 bases and J dropped 9; count of bases not matched to a gene: 14. CDR3 length: 14 amino acids. DNA for the CDR3: TGTGCCAGTTCCCGGGACAGGGGAGTTCAGGGGCAGTACTTC. This codes for CASSRDRGVQGQYF.

This clonotype was seen at least ten times. V is TRBV11-3 and J is TRBJ2-1, with D tentatively TRBD2 (5 bases). The V gene lost 1 base and the J gene lost 2 bases, with 18 bases spanning the gap. The CDR3 is made up of 18 amino acids. In germline, CDR1 is SGHNT, CDR2 YENEEA. The CDR3 region has the DNA TGTGCCAGCAGCTTAGGGTCCCTCCGGGGATTAACCTACAATGAGCAGTTCTTC. Translating gives CASSLGSLRGLTYNEQFF.

This clonotype was seen only a few times. This chain connects TRBV6-1 to TRBJ2-5; the D gene is possibly TRBD1 (7 bases). V lost 6 bases, J lost 0 bases, and 11 bases lay in between. The germline V gene encodes CDR1 MNHNS and CDR2 SASEGT. The CDR3 contains 14 residues. The CDR3 protein is CASSGGGYQETQYF. The CDR3, as DNA: TGTGCCAGCAGCGGAGGGGGCTACCAAGAGACCCAGTACTTC.

This clonotype was seen repeatedly, ten times or more. The chain uses TRBV25-1 and TRBJ2-5; maybe TRBD2 (6 bases). Germline loops: CDR1 MGHDK, CDR2 SYGVNS. The length of the CDR3 is 16 residues. The V gene lost 0 bases and the J gene lost 5 bases, with 16 bases spanning the gap. CDR3 DNA: TGTGCCAGCAGTGAATATTCCGGGGGTATATCGGAGACCCAGTACTTC. Translation: CASSEYSGGISETQYF.

This clonotype was seen more than once but under ten times. The rearrangement links TRBV3-1 to TRBJ2-7; TRBD1 matches 8 bases. V shed 3 bases and J 0 bases; nucleotides not matched to a gene: 1. CDR3 length: 14 residues. The germline V gene has CDR1 LGHDT and CDR2 YNNKEL (reference sequence). Here the CDR3 reads CASSQTGDSYEQYF. CDR3 bases: TGTGCCAGCAGCCAGACAGGGGACTCCTACGAGCAGTACTTC.

This clonotype was seen repeatedly, ten times or more. The chain recombines TRBV2 with TRBJ1-1; D possibly corresponds to TRBD1 (5 bases). V was cut by 6 bases and J by 4 bases, with 18 bases left in between. CDR1 and CDR2 from the germline V gene are SNHLY and FYNNEI. The CDR3 runs 15 residues. The CDR3 nucleotides are TGTGCCAGCAGGGGCTCCTCAGGGTCGGGCACTGAAGCTTTCTTT. As protein: CASRGSSGSGTEAFF.

This clonotype is labeled medium-sized. The chain joins TRBV6-6 to TRBJ1-5; no reliable D call. V was shortened by 5 bases and J by 1 base, with 9 bases between the two germline ends. The germline V gene has CDR1 MNHNY and CDR2 SVGAGI (reference sequence). CDR3 length equals 14 residues. The CDR3: CASSLIGSNQPQHF. The CDR3 DNA follows: TGTGCCAGCAGTCTCATTGGGAGCAATCAGCCCCAGCATTTT.

There are many counts of this clonotype. V is TRBV28 and J is TRBJ1-5; TRBD1 agrees at 8 bases. J gave up 3 bases and V 6 bases, and 4 bases lay outside the gene matches. Germline CDR1 and CDR2: MDHEN and SYDVKM. The CDR3 has 14 residues. The CDR3 DNA follows: TGTGCCAGCAGCGGCAGGGGGCTCAATCAGCCCCAGCATTTT. It yields the protein CASSGRGLNQPQHF.

The chain employs TRBV28 and TRBJ2-7; 9 nucleotides match TRBD1. Germline CDR1 and CDR2: MDHEN and SYDVKM. The trim removed 8 bases at V and 1 base at J, leaving 6 bases unmatched. The CDR3 is made up of 14 amino acids. The DNA for the CDR3 is TGTGCCAGCGGGAGGACAGGGGAGTCCTACGAGCAGTACTTC. Its translation: CASGRTGESYEQYF.